Listed below are T cell receptor beta chains from one sample, sequenced in a study of chemoradiotherapy in HPV16-positive cancers. Libraries were prepared by immunoSEQ multiplex PCR; TCRdb keeps only in-frame clonotypes and omits some of them. The repertoire holds some 30,000 clones, with around 77% as singletons. The sample in question was blood, obtained from a patient who underwent chemoradiotherapy. These receptors were collected from a human donor with HPV-associated anogenital cancer. Each CDR3 is given with its conserved first and last residue. A D gene is named only where the DNA matches it firmly. Where a row states a size, it is once, few, many or the class of an expanded clone; other rows omit it.

clone_size	v_call	d_call	j_call	cdr3_aa	cdr3_nt
-	TRBV5-1	TRBD1	TRBJ2-7	CASRYVDRGREQYF	TGCGCCAGCCGATACGTGGACAGGGGGCGAGAGCAGTACTTC
-	TRBV6-5	TRBD1	TRBJ1-5	CASRRQGGTNQPQHF	TGTGCCAGCAGGCGACAGGGGGGGACCAATCAGCCCCAGCATTTT
-	TRBV18	-	TRBJ1-1	CASSPQSHTGSEAFF	TGTGCCAGCTCACCCCAGTCGCACACAGGTTCTGAAGCTTTCTTT
-	TRBV5-1	-	TRBJ2-2	CASTPELFSNTGELFF	TGCGCCAGCACCCCGGAGCTCTTTTCGAACACCGGGGAGCTGTTTTTT
-	TRBV18	-	TRBJ1-3	CASSPPGTPRNTIYF	TGTGCCAGCTCACCTCCTGGGACCCCCAGAAACACCATATATTTT
-	TRBV4-1	-	TRBJ1-1	CASSQWGGSNTEAFF	TGCGCCAGCAGCCAATGGGGGGGGTCGAACACTGAAGCTTTCTTT
-	TRBV7-8	TRBD2	TRBJ2-7	CASSLQRGNSYEQYF	TGTGCCAGCAGCTTACAGCGGGGAAACTCCTACGAGCAGTACTTC
-	TRBV7-9	TRBD1	TRBJ1-1	CAREGQKNTEAFF	TGTGCCAGGGAGGGACAGAAGAACACTGAAGCTTTCTTT
once	TRBV7-2	TRBD1	TRBJ2-1	CASSGTGFSQFF	TGTGCCAGCAGCGGGACAGGATTTTCGCAGTTCTTC
-	TRBV6-6	-	TRBJ2-7	CASTRGSVNEQYF	TGTGCCAGCACCAGGGGCTCTGTAAACGAGCAGTACTTC
few	TRBV6-5	TRBD1	TRBJ1-3	CASRSGTAGNTIYF	TGTGCCAGCAGATCCGGGACAGCTGGAAACACCATATATTTT
few	TRBV7-6	TRBD1	TRBJ1-1	CASSATRGLNTEAFF	TGTGCCAGCAGCGCAACCAGGGGGTTGAACACTGAAGCTTTCTTT
-	TRBV19	-	TRBJ1-5	CASSIGLVTQHF	TGTGCCAGTAGTATAGGTCTGGTAACCCAGCATTTT
-	TRBV7-3	-	TRBJ2-6	CASSLTGSGANVLTF	TGTGCCAGCAGCTTAACTGGCTCTGGGGCCAACGTCCTGACTTTC
few	TRBV4-3	-	TRBJ1-1	CASSQDSGGTEAFF	TGCGCCAGCAGCCAAGATTCCGGTGGAACTGAAGCTTTCTTT
-	TRBV10-1	TRBD1	TRBJ1-5	CASSELPGTAQHF	TGCGCCAGCAGTGAGCTCCCCGGGACAGCCCAGCATTTT
-	TRBV4-3	-	TRBJ1-5	CASSQDHGLYNQPQHF	TGCGCCAGCAGCCAAGATCACGGGCTCTATAATCAGCCCCAGCATTTT
few	TRBV14	-	TRBJ2-7	CASSQMGSSYEQYF	TGTGCCAGCAGCCAAATGGGAAGCTCCTACGAGCAGTACTTC
few	TRBV5-1	-	TRBJ1-5	CASSLDGQQNQPQHF	TGCGCCAGCAGCTTGGACGGACAGCAAAATCAGCCCCAGCATTTT
-	TRBV9	-	TRBJ2-1	CASSVEFRSHSVIQFF	TGTGCCAGCAGCGTCGAGTTCAGGTCCCATTCTGTTATTCAGTTCTTC
few	TRBV25-1	-	TRBJ2-7	CASRSAYYEQYF	TGTGCCAGCAGGAGCGCTTACTACGAGCAGTACTTC
few	TRBV19	-	TRBJ1-5	CASSIWGPDSQPQHF	TGTGCCAGTAGTATCTGGGGGCCGGACAGTCAGCCCCAGCATTTT
once	TRBV19	-	TRBJ2-2	CASRQVEVTGELFF	TGTGCCAGTAGACAAGTAGAGGTTACCGGGGAGCTGTTTTTT
-	TRBV29-1	-	TRBJ2-3	CSVPVTDTQYF	TGCAGCGTTCCGGTCACAGATACGCAGTATTTT
few	TRBV5-4	-	TRBJ1-4	CASSLGGGSSGEKLFF	TGTGCCAGCAGCTTAGGCGGGGGTTCTTCCGGGGAAAAACTGTTTTTT
few	TRBV4-2	-	TRBJ1-1	CASSQDPRGGNTEAFF	TGTGCCAGCAGCCAAGACCCCAGGGGTGGGAACACTGAAGCTTTCTTT
-	TRBV18	-	TRBJ2-1	CASSPILGPANEQFF	TGTGCCAGCTCACCAATTTTAGGACCGGCCAATGAGCAGTTCTTC
-	TRBV2	-	TRBJ1-6	CASSFLGGNSPLHF	TGTGCCAGCAGCTTCCTTGGGGGGAATTCACCCCTCCACTTT
-	TRBV19	-	TRBJ2-5	CASSMAPAGETQYF	TGTGCCAGTAGTATGGCTCCAGCAGGAGAGACCCAGTACTTC
few	TRBV12-5	-	TRBJ1-2	CASGDPERGDYGYTF	TGTGCTAGTGGTGACCCCGAAAGGGGGGACTATGGCTACACCTTC
few	TRBV11-2	-	TRBJ2-5	CASSLYGQLFAGLGETQYF	TGTGCCAGCAGCTTATATGGGCAGCTCTTCGCGGGGTTGGGGGAGACCCAGTACTTC
once	TRBV10-2	TRBD1	TRBJ1-6	CASKDQGGRRGNNSPLHF	TGCGCCAGCAAGGATCAGGGGGGAAGGAGAGGGAATAATTCACCCCTCCACTTT
-	TRBV7-8	-	TRBJ1-5	CASSFSSGRSGQPQHF	TGTGCCAGCAGCTTCAGTTCGGGTCGCTCGGGGCAGCCCCAGCATTTT
-	TRBV2	TRBD2	TRBJ2-3	CASRNLGGAWDTQYF	TGTGCCAGCAGAAACCTCGGGGGGGCCTGGGATACGCAGTATTTT
-	TRBV4-1	TRBD1	TRBJ2-7	CASSRDGTGGISEQYF	TGCGCCAGCAGCCGGGACGGGACAGGGGGTATTTCCGAGCAGTACTTC
-	TRBV4-3	TRBD2	TRBJ2-1	CASSQEAGDYNEQFF	TGCGCCAGCAGCCAAGAAGCGGGGGACTACAATGAGCAGTTCTTC
few	TRBV18	-	TRBJ1-1	CASSPSDGEAFF	TGTGCCAGCTCACCGAGTGACGGTGAAGCTTTCTTT
-	TRBV27	-	TRBJ1-2	CASSLRGRAHYGYTF	TGTGCCAGCAGTTTAAGAGGCAGGGCCCACTATGGCTACACCTTC
-	TRBV6-4	TRBD1	TRBJ1-1	CASSDRQGTEAFF	TGTGCCAGCAGTGATCGACAGGGCACTGAAGCTTTCTTT
-	TRBV2	TRBD2	TRBJ2-2	CASSEDHSGAHWELFF	TGTGCCAGCAGTGAGGATCATAGCGGGGCCCACTGGGAGCTGTTTTTT
-	TRBV6-6	-	TRBJ2-7	CASRITSGSSYEQYF	TGTGCCAGCAGGATAACCTCTGGGAGCTCCTACGAGCAGTACTTC
-	TRBV9	-	TRBJ2-7	CASSVATGDYEQYF	TGTGCCAGCAGCGTAGCTACCGGGGACTACGAGCAGTACTTC